A single sample gave rise to the 8 T cell receptor beta chains below, sequenced in a study of blood T cell repertoires in COVID-19 (dated by TCRdb to 2020 to 2021). Library preparation used the immunoSEQ multiplex PCR assay. TCRdb provides this immuneACCESS table in a form limited to in-frame rearrangements. Some clones are lacking; in checked studies, under half of them reflect an unresolved V gene, and why the rest are absent is not known. The sample data list about 310,000 clones, and roughly 90% of these were observed just once. The ten top clones hold about 1% of the sample. Sample: peripheral blood. These receptors all come from a woman aged 40 to 50 with COVID-19, enrolled during active disease.

In nucleotides, the CDR3 is TGCGCCAGCAGCCAAGAATGGAGGGGAACCTACAATGAGCAGTTCTTC. Amino acids: CASSQEWRGTYNEQFF. The V gene is TRBV4-3, the J gene TRBJ2-1, with a possible D match to TRBD2 (6 bases). The CDR3 has 16 residues. CDR1 LGHNA and CDR2 YSLEER come from the germline V gene. V was pared by 0 bases and J by 2 bases, with 11 bases between.

The rearrangement joins TRBV28 to TRBJ1-2, with 8 bases aligning to TRBD1. The germline gives CDR1 MDHEN, CDR2 SYDVKM. This CDR3 region has 14 residues. V dropped 2 bases and J dropped 3; count of bases not matched to a gene: 2. CDR3 nucleotide sequence: TGTGCCAGCAGTTTACAGGACAGGGACTATGGCTACACCTTC. It specifies CASSLQDRDYGYTF.

The J gene is TRBJ1-5, the V gene TRBV27; D unresolved. Germline V gene data show CDR1 as MNHEY and CDR2 as SMNVEV (reference sequence). There are 14 residues in the CDR3. Deletions cut 4 bases from V and 3 bases from J, with 10 bases between. In DNA, the CDR3 is TGTGCCAGCAGTTCCTTAATGGCCAATCAGCCCCAGCATTTT. Translated: CASSSLMANQPQHF.

J is TRBJ1-2 and V is TRBV28; the match to TRBD1 covers 9 bases. The CDR3 has 15 residues. Germline loops: CDR1 MDHEN, CDR2 SYDVKM. The J segment lost 6 bases and the V segment lost 3 bases, leaving 8 bases of the junction unmatched. CDR3 DNA sequence: TGTGCCAGCAGTTTTTCGGGACAGGGCCTAAATGGCTACACCTTC. It yields the protein CASSFSGQGLNGYTF.

J is TRBJ2-7 and V is TRBV21-1; the table's D call TRBD2 went unverified against the DNA. TRBV21-1 is a known pseudogene. The CDR3 has 15 amino acids. CDR3 sequence reads: CASSKERGTTYEQYF. The CDR3 coding sequence is TGTGCCAGCAGCAAAGAGCGGGGGACGACCTACGAGCAGTACTTC.

The chain links TRBV12-3 or TRBV12-4 to TRBJ2-7, with D maybe TRBD2 (5 bases). The CDR3 is made up of 12 amino acids. V gave up 3 bases and J gave up 8 bases, with 11 bases separating them. CDR3 region: CASSFRGSQQYF. CDR3 DNA: TGTGCCAGCAGTTTTCGGGGTTCTCAGCAGTACTTC.

V usage is TRBV19 and J usage is TRBJ2-2; TRBD2 matches at 7 bases. The CDR3 is made up of 15 amino acids. CDR1 is LNHDA, CDR2 SQIVND, per germline (reference sequence). Germline trimming cut 5 bases from V and 6 bases from J; bases unmatched to any gene: 9. CDR3 residues: CASSPRLALPGELFF. The CDR3, as DNA: TGTGCCAGTAGTCCAAGACTAGCTCTCCCCGGGGAGCTGTTTTTT.

This sequence joins TRBV7-9 and TRBJ1-5; D ambiguous. Trimming took 3 bases from V and 4 from J, leaving 4 bases between them. Per the germline V gene, CDR1 is SEHNR and CDR2 is FQNEAQ (reference sequence). This CDR3 has 12 amino acids. CDR3 loop: CASSFTNQPQHF. CDR3 nucleotides: TGTGCCAGCAGCTTTACTAATCAGCCCCAGCATTTT.